This section outlines one T cell receptor (beta chain) sequence together with its context. Its antigen remains unknown. Terminally differentiated effector memory CD45RA+ cells were left out of the naive CD8 fraction, which was CD45RO-negative and positively selected for CCR7. The data originate from a study of shared clonotypes between healthy human individuals. Study conclusions and caveats: Estimated clonotype richness was generally higher in naive than memory subsets.

Deep was the level used in running the assay. Replicate PCRs run on sorted subsets employed approximately 0.2 ug DNA, some 33,000 T cell genomes. The data were produced by immunoSEQ multiplex PCR, yet TCRdb's version contains in-frame clones alone and is incomplete. The data hold 2 million to 2.5 million clones, with under 95% observed a single time. This CDR3 spans 16 amino acids. The ends lost 4 bases at V and 4 bases at J; junction bases unmatched: 9. Looked up from germline, CDR1 is MNHNS and CDR2 is SASEGT. This TCR was sampled from a man younger than 35 in good health. Some clones in this sample may be carry-over from other donors' samples. The chain employs TRBV6-1 and TRBJ2-2, with 7 bases that match TRBD2. Sequencing was done on a sample of naive CD8+ T cells from PBMCs. The CDR3 coding sequence is TGTGCCAGCAGTGGGCTGGGGGGGACGGGCACCGGGGAGCTGTTTTTT. Translated: CASSGLGGTGTGELFF.